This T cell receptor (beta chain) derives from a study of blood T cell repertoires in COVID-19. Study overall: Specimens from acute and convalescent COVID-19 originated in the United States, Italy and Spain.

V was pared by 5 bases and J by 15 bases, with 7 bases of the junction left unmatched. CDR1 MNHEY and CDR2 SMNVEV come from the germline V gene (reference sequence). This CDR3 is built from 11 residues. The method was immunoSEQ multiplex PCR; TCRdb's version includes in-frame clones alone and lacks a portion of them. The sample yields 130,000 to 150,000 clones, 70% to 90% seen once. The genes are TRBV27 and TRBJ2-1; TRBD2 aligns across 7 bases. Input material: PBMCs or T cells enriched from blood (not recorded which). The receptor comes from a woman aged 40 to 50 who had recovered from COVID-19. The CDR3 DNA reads TGTGCCAGCAGTCGCCAGCGGGGAGGGTTCTTC. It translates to CASSRQRGGFF.